The following is a T cell receptor beta chain sequence with its context. TCRdb analysed the RT-PCR reads with MiXCR anew, one entry per CDR3 protein. The sample contains more than 150,000 distinct CDR3 sequences, about 10% of which appear only once. These data come from a study of response to subunit inactivated influenza vaccine. The V end was cut by 0 bases, the J end by 4 bases, with 13 bases between. CDR1 is SGHTA, CDR2 FQGNSA, per germline. The CDR3 extends over 15 amino acids. The sample was CD8+ T cells sorted from PBMCs, taken less than 25 months after vaccination. The source of this sequence is a man between 45 and 75 years old who received an inactivated influenza vaccine. J is TRBJ2-7 and V is TRBV7-2, with a possible D match to TRBD1 (7 bases). In DNA, the CDR3 is TGTGCCAGCAGCTTAGCGTCCCCAGGGGGGTACGAGCAGTACTTC. Translated, it gives CASSLASPGGYEQYF.